The T cell receptor (beta chain) under discussion was sequenced for a study of blood T cells in healthy people across ages (dated by TCRdb to 2013 to 2016). General notes on the study: In model experiments, roughly one uniquely barcoded TCR beta cDNA molecule per two T cells was captured by template switching. Donors were grouped into four age groups: young (average roughly 16 years), middle-aged (under 40), aged (around 60) and long-lived (around 80). Using the same blood draw, the study looked at two additional independent replicas of 1 million unique cDNA reads for two donors, one aged 18 to 30 and the other aged 80 or older. To track age-related changes in TCR beta repertoire diversity, the study relied on deep sequencing normalized with unique cDNA molecular identifiers. To avoid experimental bias, donors of different ages were spread randomly across the sequencing lanes. The full study reports these points: There was a strong correlation between observed TCR beta diversity and the percentage of naive T cells measured by flow cytometry. Estimates of total diversity based on one million sequenced T cells were regarded as lower bounds and as underestimates. Bulk unsorted PBMC profiling prevented conclusive comparison of naive and antigen-experienced compartments. As age increased, observed TCR beta diversity per million T cells dropped in a roughly linear way, and a significant reduction was already evident by age 40. The CMV infection status of donors was not known, potentially confounding age-related changes in expanded clonotypes. Compared with the aged group, the long-lived group had more naive CD4+ T cells, fewer expanded clones and increased TCR diversity, a pattern suggesting age selection.

This clonotype was seen only a few times. Its antigen specificity is not known. Nothing much larger sits one base from this clone, and base qualities are not available. The protocol used for the library was 5' RACE. The sequencer listed for this sample is Illumina HiSeq 2500. A second PCR of about 6 to 11 cycles was run with a J-beta primer mix and a sample-barcoded 5' primer. A unique molecular identifier was introduced onto each TCR beta cDNA molecule by a template-switch 5' adaptor carrying 12 random nucleotides. At least 3 million CDR3-containing paired-end reads were obtained from each sample. All of the RNA was converted into first-strand cDNA using the Mint cDNA synthesis kit, with a TRBC-specific oligonucleotide serving as the primer. Following uracil-DNA glycosylase treatment, all cDNA underwent a first 18-cycle PCR with the universal primers M1SS and BC2_uni_R. Per the authors' processing: For normalization, 1 million high-quality reads, each with a distinct molecular identifier, were randomly selected from each sample. Reads sharing molecular identifiers were discarded rather than binned into consensus sequences. MiTCR, with a Q25 quality threshold and the strictest error-elimination algorithm, was used for CDR3 identification, clonotype clustering and error correction. A nonparametric unseen species model with Euler transformation was used to estimate a lower bound on total TCR beta diversity. Through fastp at Q25 and MiXCR, TCRdb rebuilt clones from the public reads, retaining in-frame beta chains. Rows matching on CDR3 protein sequence are summarized as one entry with the most common DNA and genes. The V and J calls reflect TCRdb's pipeline rather than the authors' work. The sample table records 850,000 to 1,000,000 distinct CDR3 sequences; about 53% of these occur just once. About a fifth of the sample comes from the top ten.

Trimming takes 7 bases from V and 2 bases from J, and the germline ends sit 7 bases apart. Its CDR3 holds 12 amino acids, cysteine through phenylalanine. CDR3 DNA only is kept here, 36 bases in frame from base 1. Donors were under 40 systemically healthy Caucasian individuals from Russia aged 6 to 90 years. Each donor gave about 9.8 milliliters of peripheral blood, drawn into EDTA-treated Vacutainer tubes. Ficoll-Paque density-gradient centrifugation was used to isolate PBMCs, with at least 6.5 million per sample. Total RNA, at least 6 micrograms per sample, was extracted from PBMCs with Trizol reagent. For every donor, flow cytometry on a PBMC aliquot measured the percentage of naive CD45RAhigh/CD27high T cells.

This TCR derives from a woman in her sixties or seventies in good health. The chain couples TRBV12-3 or TRBV12-4 to TRBJ2-3; the D gene cannot be resolved reliably. The sample comprised blood. The CDR3 region has the sequence CASNIHTDTQYF. The nucleotide sequence reads TGTGCCAGCAATATTCACACAGATACGCAGTATTTT.